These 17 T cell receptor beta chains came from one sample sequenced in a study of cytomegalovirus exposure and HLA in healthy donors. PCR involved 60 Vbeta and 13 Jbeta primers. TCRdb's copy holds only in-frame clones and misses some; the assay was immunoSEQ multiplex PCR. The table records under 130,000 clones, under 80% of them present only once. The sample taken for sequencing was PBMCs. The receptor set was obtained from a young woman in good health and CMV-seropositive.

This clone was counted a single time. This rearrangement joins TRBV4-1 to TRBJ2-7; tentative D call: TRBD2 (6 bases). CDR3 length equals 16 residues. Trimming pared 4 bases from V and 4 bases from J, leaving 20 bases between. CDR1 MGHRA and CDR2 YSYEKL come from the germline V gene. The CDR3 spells CASSRLGVGVSYEQYF. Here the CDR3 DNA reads TGCGCCAGCAGCCGACTAGGGGTTGGGGTTTCTTACGAGCAGTACTTC.

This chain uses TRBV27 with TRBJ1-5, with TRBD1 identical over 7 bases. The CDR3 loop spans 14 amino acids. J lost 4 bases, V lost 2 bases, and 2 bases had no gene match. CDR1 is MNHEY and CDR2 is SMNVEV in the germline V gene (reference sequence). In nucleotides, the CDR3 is TGTGCCAGCAGTTTACGGGACAGAAATCAGCCCCAGCATTTT. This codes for CASSLRDRNQPQHF.

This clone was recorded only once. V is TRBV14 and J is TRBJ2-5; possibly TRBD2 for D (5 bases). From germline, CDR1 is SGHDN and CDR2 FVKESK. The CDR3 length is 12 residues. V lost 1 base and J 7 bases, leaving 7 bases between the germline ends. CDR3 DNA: TGTGCCAGCAGCCAAGTTGAGGGGACCCAGTACTTC. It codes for CASSQVEGTQYF. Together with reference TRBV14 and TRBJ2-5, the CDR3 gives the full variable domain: EAGVTQFPSHSVIEKGQTVTLRCDPISGHDNLYWYRRVMGKEIKFLLHFVKESKQDESGMPNNRFLAERTGGTYSTLKVQPAELEDSGVYFCASSQVEGTQYFGPGTRLLVL.

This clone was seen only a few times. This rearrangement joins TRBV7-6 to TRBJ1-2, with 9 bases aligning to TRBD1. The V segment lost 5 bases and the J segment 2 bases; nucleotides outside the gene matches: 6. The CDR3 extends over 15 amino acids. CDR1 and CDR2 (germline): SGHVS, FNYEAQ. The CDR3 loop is CASSRNGQGNYGYTF. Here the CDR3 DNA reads TGTGCCAGCAGCCGGAATGGACAGGGGAACTATGGCTACACCTTC. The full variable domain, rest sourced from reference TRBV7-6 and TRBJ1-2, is GAGVSQSPRYKVTKRGQDVALRCDPISGHVSLYWYRQALGQGPEFLTYFNYEAQQDKSGLPNDRFSAERPEGSISTLTIQRTEQRDSAMYRCASSRNGQGNYGYTFGSGTRLTVV.

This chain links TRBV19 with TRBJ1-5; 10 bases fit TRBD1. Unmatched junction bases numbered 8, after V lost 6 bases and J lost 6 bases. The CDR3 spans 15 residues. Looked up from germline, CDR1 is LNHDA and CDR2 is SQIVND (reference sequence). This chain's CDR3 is CASSTGTGAGQPQHF. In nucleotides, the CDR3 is TGTGCCAGTAGCACCGGGACAGGGGCGGGTCAGCCCCAGCATTTT.

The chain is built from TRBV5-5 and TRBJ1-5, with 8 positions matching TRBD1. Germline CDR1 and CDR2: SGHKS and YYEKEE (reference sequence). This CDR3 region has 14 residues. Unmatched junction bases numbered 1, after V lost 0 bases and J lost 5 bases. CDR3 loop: CASSLAGGDQPQHF. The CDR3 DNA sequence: TGTGCCAGCAGCTTGGCAGGGGGCGATCAGCCCCAGCATTTT.

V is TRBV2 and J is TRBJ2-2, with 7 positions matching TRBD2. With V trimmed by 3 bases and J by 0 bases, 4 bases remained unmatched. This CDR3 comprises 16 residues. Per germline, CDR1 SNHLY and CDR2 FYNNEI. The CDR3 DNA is TGTGCCAGCAGTGATCTAGGACTAGCGAACACCGGGGAGCTGTTTTTT. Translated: CASSDLGLANTGELFF.

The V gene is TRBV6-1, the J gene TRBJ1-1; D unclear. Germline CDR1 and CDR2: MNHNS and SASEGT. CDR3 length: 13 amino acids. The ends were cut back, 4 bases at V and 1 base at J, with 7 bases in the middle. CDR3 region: CASSGQANTEAFF. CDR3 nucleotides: TGTGCCAGCAGTGGGCAGGCGAACACTGAAGCTTTCTTT.

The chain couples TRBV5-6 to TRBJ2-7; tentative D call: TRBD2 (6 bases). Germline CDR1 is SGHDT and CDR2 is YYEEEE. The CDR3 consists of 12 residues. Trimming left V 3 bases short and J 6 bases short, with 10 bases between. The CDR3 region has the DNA TGTGCCAGCAGCTCCGGGGGTTTCGAGCAGTACTTC. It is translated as CASSSGGFEQYF.

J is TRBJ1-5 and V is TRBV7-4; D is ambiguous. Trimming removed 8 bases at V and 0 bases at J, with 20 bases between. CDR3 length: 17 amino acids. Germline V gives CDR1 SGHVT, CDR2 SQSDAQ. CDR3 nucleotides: TGTGCCAGCGCCGAAATAGGCAGGAACTTTAGCAATCAGCCCCAGCATTTT. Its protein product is CASAEIGRNFSNQPQHF.

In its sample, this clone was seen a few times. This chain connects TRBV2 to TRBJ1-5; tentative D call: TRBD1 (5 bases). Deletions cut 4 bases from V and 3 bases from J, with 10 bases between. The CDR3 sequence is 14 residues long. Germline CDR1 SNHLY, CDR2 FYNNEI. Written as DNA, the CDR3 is TGTGCCAGCAGTGTGGCAGGGAACAATCAGCCCCAGCATTTT. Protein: CASSVAGNNQPQHF.

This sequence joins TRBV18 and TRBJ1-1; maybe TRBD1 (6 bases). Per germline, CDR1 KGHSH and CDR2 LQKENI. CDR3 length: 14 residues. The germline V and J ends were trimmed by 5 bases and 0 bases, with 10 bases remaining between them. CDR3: CASSSQGMNTEAFF. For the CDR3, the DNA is TGTGCCAGCTCAAGTCAGGGGATGAACACTGAAGCTTTCTTT.

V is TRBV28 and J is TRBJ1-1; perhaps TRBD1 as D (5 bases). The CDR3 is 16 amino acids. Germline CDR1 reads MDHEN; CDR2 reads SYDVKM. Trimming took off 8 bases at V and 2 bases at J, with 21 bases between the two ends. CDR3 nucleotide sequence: TGTGCCAGCTCTACTTGGGGGGAGAGATATAACACTGAAGCTTTCTTT. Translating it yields CASSTWGERYNTEAFF. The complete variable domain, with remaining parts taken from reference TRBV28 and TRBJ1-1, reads DVKVTQSSRYLVKRTGEKVFLECVQDMDHENMFWYRQDPGLGLRLIYFSYDVKMKEKGDIPEGYSVSREKKERFSLILESASTNQTSMYLCASSTWGERYNTEAFFGQGTRLTVV.

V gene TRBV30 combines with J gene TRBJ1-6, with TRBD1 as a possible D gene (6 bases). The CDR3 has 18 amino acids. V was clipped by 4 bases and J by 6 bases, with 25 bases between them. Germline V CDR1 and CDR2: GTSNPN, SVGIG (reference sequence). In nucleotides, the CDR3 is TGTGCCTGGAACCCCTGCCGTACTTTTCGAGGGGGTAATTCACCCCTCCACTTT. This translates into CAWNPCRTFRGGNSPLHF.

CDR3 DNA: TGTGCCAGCAGCTTAGAATCTCTGGGCGAGGGGCAGTTCTTC. Translation gives CASSLESLGEGQFF. The genes are TRBV7-8 and TRBJ2-1; D perhaps matches TRBD2 (5 bases). There are 14 residues in the CDR3. Trimming took 1 base from V and 12 from J, leaving 16 bases between them. Germline lookup yields CDR1 SGHVS and CDR2 FQNEAQ. The whole variable domain, remainder taken from reference TRBV7-8 and TRBJ2-1, is GAGVSQSPRYKVAKRGQDVALRCDPISGHVSLFWYQQALGQGPEFLTYFQNEAQLDKSGLPSDRFFAERPEGSVSTLKIQRTQQEDSAVYLCASSLESLGEGQFFGPGTRLTVL.

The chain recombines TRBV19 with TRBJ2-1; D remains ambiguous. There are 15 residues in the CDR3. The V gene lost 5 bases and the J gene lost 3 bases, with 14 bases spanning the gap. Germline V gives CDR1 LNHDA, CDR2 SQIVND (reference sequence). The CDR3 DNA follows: TGTGCCAGTAGTTCAGGAAATTTACACTACAATGAGCAGTTCTTC. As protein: CASSSGNLHYNEQFF.

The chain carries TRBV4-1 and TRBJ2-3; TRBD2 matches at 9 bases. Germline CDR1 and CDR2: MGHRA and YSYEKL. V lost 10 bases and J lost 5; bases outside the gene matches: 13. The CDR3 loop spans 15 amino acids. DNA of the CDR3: TGCGCCACCTCGCAGGAGCGGGGGGCCCAAGATACGCAGTATTTT. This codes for CATSQERGAQDTQYF.